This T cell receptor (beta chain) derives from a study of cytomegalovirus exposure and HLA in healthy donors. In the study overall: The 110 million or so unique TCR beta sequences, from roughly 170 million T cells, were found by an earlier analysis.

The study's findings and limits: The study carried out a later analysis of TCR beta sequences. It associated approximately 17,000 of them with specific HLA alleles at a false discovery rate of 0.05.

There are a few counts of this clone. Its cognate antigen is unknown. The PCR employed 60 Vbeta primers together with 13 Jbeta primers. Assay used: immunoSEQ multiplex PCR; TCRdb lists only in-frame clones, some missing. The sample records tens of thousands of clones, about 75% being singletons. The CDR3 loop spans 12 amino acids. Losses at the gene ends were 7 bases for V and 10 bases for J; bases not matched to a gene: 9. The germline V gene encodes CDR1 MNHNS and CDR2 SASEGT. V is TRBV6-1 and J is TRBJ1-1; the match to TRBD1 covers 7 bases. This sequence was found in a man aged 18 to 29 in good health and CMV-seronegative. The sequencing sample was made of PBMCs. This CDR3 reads CASTPADRRAFF. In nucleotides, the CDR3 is TGTGCCAGCACCCCGGCGGACAGGCGAGCTTTCTTT.